This TCR beta chain comes out of a study of tumor-infiltrating lymphocytes in primary liver carcinoma. Study observations and caveats: Relative to blood, tumors carried a significantly larger fraction of the repertoire in their top 250 clones (p = 0.039).

CDR3 length equals 14 residues. The germline CDR1 and CDR2 sequences are SGHAT and FQDESV (reference sequence). Joint extraction of RNA and DNA used 20-30 mg of bulk tissue that was unsorted. Resecting the tumor surgically was how the patients' primary liver carcinoma was treated. About this clonotype itself: Its antigen is not known. The junction departs from the called germline gene at one end, perhaps through a read error.

The template, about 550 ng total RNA, yielded TCR beta cDNA made with a constant-region primer. Sequencing libraries for TCR beta derived from three nested multiplex PCR rounds that used slightly modified ARM-PCR. The first two PCR rounds used TRBV1-TRBV30 primers with a Cbeta primer, 9 to 11 cycles each. TCRdb reprocessed the multiplex PCR reads with MiXCR, giving one entry per CDR3 protein. The data hold under 150,000 distinct CDR3 sequences, with under 70% observed a single time. Sequencing was done on a sample of tumor-adjacent normal liver tissue. This TCR came from a woman aged 55-70 years with primary liver carcinoma and hepatitis B virus infection. The chain combines TRBV11-1 with TRBJ2-3, with D tentatively TRBD2 (6 bases). CDR3 loop: CASGLRQRAGKSHF. Written as DNA, the CDR3 is TGTGCCAGCGGCTTAAGGCAACGTGCGGGGAAGTCCCACTTT.